In its sample, the clone carrying this T cell receptor (beta chain) was seen once. Its specificity is not known. The germline V gene has CDR1 LNHNV and CDR2 YYDKDF (reference sequence). The CDR3 extends over 16 amino acids. The V and J ends lost 0 bases and 7 bases respectively, with 19 bases between them. This sample stems from a study of CD8+CD57+ T cells in acquired aplastic anemia. The wider study: The DNA of sorted CD4+ and CD8+ cells averaged 3.2 ug. Healthy donor CD4+ samples were sequenced to a depth that averaged about 10.8 million reads.

Points from the study as a whole: Simpson's diversity of CD8+ cells was not significantly different in patients compared with controls. Under 35 was the count of CD8+ CDR3 sequences that patients shared with controls.

The TCR beta profiling, which covered VDJ combination and CDR3 sequence, was carried out using genomic DNA as the template. Each CDR3 protein gets one entry after TCRdb re-called the reads with MiXCR. Among tens of thousands of distinct CDR3 sequences listed, more than 40% were seen once. The genes are TRBV15 and TRBJ2-7; D not certain. This TCR came from a human donor in good health, serving as a control. Sequences were obtained from sorted CD4+, CD8+, or CD8+CD57+ T cells (not recorded which) from PBMCs. CDR3 in amino acids: CATSRDNGVFVREQYF. For the CDR3, the DNA is TGTGCCACCAGCAGAGATAATGGCGTATTTGTGCGGGAGCAGTACTTC.